One T cell receptor beta chain is described in this entry. These data come from a study of T cell responses to AZD1222 COVID-19 vaccine. CDR1 and CDR2 from the germline V gene are LNHDA and SQIVND (reference sequence). Trimming took 4 bases from V and 1 from J, leaving 8 bases between them. The CDR3 contains 15 residues. The data were produced by immunoSEQ multiplex PCR, yet TCRdb's version contains in-frame clones alone and is incomplete. The sample contains about 150,000 clones, 85% to 95% of which appear only once. The sample in question was peripheral blood, obtained on day 0 of AZD1222 vaccination. The clonotype was recovered from an adult in good health. V usage is TRBV19 and J usage is TRBJ2-6; D is unclear. The CDR3 loop is CASSTPQSGANVLTF. CDR3 coding DNA: TGTGCCAGTAGTACCCCACAATCTGGGGCCAACGTCCTGACTTTC.